The 21 T cell receptor beta chains below were found in one sample sequenced in a study of shared T cell receptors in the human thymus. Repertoires were generated with immunoSEQ multiplex PCR, while TCRdb's copy carries only in-frame clones and drops some. The data contain roughly 700,000 clones, roughly 90% of them singletons. These same data were also listed under a study on human thymus T cells.

Sequenced sample: thymocytes. These receptors were collected from a boy under three years old with a congenital heart defect.

As to this clone: The germline gene is not matched at one end of the junction; a read error may be the cause. The chain recombines TRBV15 with TRBJ1-3; tentatively, D is TRBD1 (5 bases). This CDR3 is built from 12 residues. Germline CDR1 is LNHNV and CDR2 is YYDKDF (reference sequence). The chain's CDR3 is CATSRDGRAQGF. The DNA for the CDR3 is TGTGCCACCAGCAGAGATGGCAGGGCGCAAGGTTTT.

This clone was counted a single time. This rearrangement joins TRBV19 to TRBJ2-3; 8 bases agree with TRBD2. From germline, CDR1 is LNHDA and CDR2 SQIVND (reference sequence). This CDR3 has 19 amino acids. The V and J ends lost 1 base and 2 bases, in that order; junction bases with no gene match: 14. CDR3 bases: TGTGCCAGTAGTATAGCGAAGGGACTGATAGCGGGGAACACAGATACGCAGTATTTT. It translates to CASSIAKGLIAGNTDTQYF.

The chain employs TRBV10-2 and TRBJ2-1; 12 nucleotides line up with TRBD2. Germline lookup yields CDR1 WSHSY and CDR2 SAAADI. The length of the CDR3 is 14 residues. Germline trimming cut 8 bases from V and 4 bases from J; bases unmatched to any gene: 3. The CDR3 DNA sequence: TGCGCCAGCTTCGGACTAGCGGGGTACAATGAGCAGTTCTTC. This translates into CASFGLAGYNEQFF.

The chain employs TRBV20-1 and TRBJ2-5; TRBD2 might be the D (6 bases). Trimming took off 5 bases at V and 11 bases at J, with 9 bases between the two ends. This CDR3 is built from 9 residues. CDR1 is DFQATT, CDR2 SNEGSKA, per germline (reference sequence). This CDR3 reads CSAGGEQYF. The CDR3 nucleotides read TGCAGTGCTGGCGGGGAGCAGTACTTC.

The chain carries TRBV9 and TRBJ2-7; TRBD2 might be the D (7 bases). Germline CDR1 reads SGDLS; CDR2 reads YYNGEE. The V end was cut by 0 bases, the J end by 3 bases, with 13 bases between. This CDR3 has 15 amino acids. The CDR3 loop is CASSVEGGGLYEQYF. DNA of the CDR3: TGTGCCAGCAGCGTAGAAGGGGGAGGGCTCTACGAGCAGTACTTC.

The chain joins TRBV5-4 to TRBJ1-2; D may be TRBD1 (6 bases). Germline CDR1 is SGHNT and CDR2 is YYREEE (reference sequence). The CDR3 runs to 15 residues. Between the trimmed V and J ends, which lost 4 bases and 2 bases, there was a span of 15 bases. DNA of the CDR3: TGTGCCAGCAGCCCCCGGGGGGGGCGGAACTATGGCTACACCTTC. It encodes CASSPRGGRNYGYTF.

The CDR3 nucleotides are TGTGCCAGCAGTTTATGCCGGTTGGAGGGATCCTACGAGCAGTACTTC. Translated, it gives CASSLCRLEGSYEQYF. V usage is TRBV28 and J usage is TRBJ2-7, with D possibly TRBD2 on 6 matching bases. Trimming took off 0 bases at V and 1 base at J, with 13 bases between the two ends. The CDR3 consists of 16 residues. The germline V gene has CDR1 MDHEN and CDR2 SYDVKM.

The chain joins TRBV7-2 to TRBJ2-7; the match to TRBD1 covers 10 bases. The germline gives CDR1 SGHTA, CDR2 FQGNSA. This CDR3 comprises 13 residues. Trimming at V came to 3 bases and at J to 12 bases, leaving 8 bases not matched to a gene. CDR3 DNA sequence: TGTGCCAGCAGCTTCGGACAGGGGGGTTTCGTGTACTTC. It specifies CASSFGQGGFVYF.

The chain carries TRBV28 and TRBJ2-5, with no clear D. Germline V CDR1 and CDR2: MDHEN, SYDVKM. The CDR3 contains 13 residues. The germline V and J ends were trimmed by 1 base and 5 bases, with 8 bases remaining between them. CDR3 in amino acids: CASSLSPQETQYF. The DNA of the CDR3 is TGTGCCAGCAGTTTATCCCCCCAGGAGACCCAGTACTTC.

The J gene is TRBJ1-2, the V gene TRBV7-9; D uncertain. CDR1 is SEHNR and CDR2 is FQNEAQ in the germline V gene (reference sequence). The CDR3 contains 17 residues. V dropped 0 bases and J dropped 0 bases, with 14 bases sitting between them. DNA of the CDR3: TGTGCCAGCAGCTTAGCGCTCGGCCAGGAGGCTAACTATGGCTACACCTTC. Translating gives CASSLALGQEANYGYTF. The entire variable domain, with the rest obtained from reference TRBV7-9 and TRBJ1-2, is as follows: DTGVSQNPRHKITKRGQNVTFRCDPISEHNRLYWYRQTLGQGPEFLTYFQNEAQLEKSRLLSDRFSAERPKGSFSTLEIQRTEQGDSAMYLCASSLALGQEANYGYTFGSGTRLTVV.

CDR3 region: CASSLSGTGGWNTEAFF. The CDR3 DNA follows: TGTGCCAGCAGTTTATCCGGGACAGGGGGGTGGAACACTGAAGCTTTCTTT. This chain links TRBV27 with TRBJ1-1; 11 bases map to TRBD1. Germline V lookup: CDR1 MNHEY, CDR2 SMNVEV (reference sequence). The CDR3 runs 17 residues. V lost 0 bases to trimming and J lost 1 base; unmatched junction nucleotides: 4.

The J gene is TRBJ2-7, the V gene TRBV5-1; 8 nucleotides line up with TRBD2. The CDR3 contains 15 residues. Germline V gene data show CDR1 as SGHRS and CDR2 as YFSETQ. V lost 4 bases, J lost 0 bases, and 6 bases stayed unmatched. Here the CDR3 reads CASSRSGTSSYEQYF. Here the CDR3 DNA reads TGCGCCAGCAGCAGGAGCGGGACTAGCTCCTACGAGCAGTACTTC.

The chain carries TRBV9 and TRBJ2-7, with 12 bases that match TRBD2. The CDR3 totals 21 residues. The germline gives CDR1 SGDLS, CDR2 YYNGEE. The junction had 21 bases not matched to a gene; V was cut back by 2 bases and J by 3 bases. CDR3 amino acids: CASSVGSRGSRLAGEHYEQYF. CDR3 sequence (DNA): TGTGCCAGCAGCGTCGGGAGCAGGGGATCGAGACTAGCGGGAGAACACTACGAGCAGTACTTC.

The rearrangement links TRBV27 to TRBJ2-1, with TRBD2 matching over 7 bases. The CDR3 has 16 amino acids. The J segment lost 4 bases and the V segment lost 4 bases, leaving 10 bases of the junction unmatched. Looked up from germline, CDR1 is MNHEY and CDR2 is SMNVEV (reference sequence). CDR3 nucleotide sequence: TGTGCCAGCAGTTCGCGCGGGGGAGGAACTTACAATGAGCAGTTCTTC. Translation gives CASSSRGGGTYNEQFF.

The chain joins TRBV27 to TRBJ1-1; 9 bases fit TRBD1. In germline, CDR1 is MNHEY, CDR2 SMNVEV (reference sequence). The CDR3 has 15 amino acids. Trimming removed 4 bases from V and 1 base from J; junction bases left unmatched: 4. Written as DNA, the CDR3 is TGTGCCAGCAGTTCGCCGGGACAGGGGAACACTGAAGCTTTCTTT. As protein: CASSSPGQGNTEAFF.

This clone occurred once. V and J are TRBV5-6 and TRBJ1-2; 9 positions agree with TRBD1. The CDR3 totals 13 residues. Germline assignment: CDR1 SGHDT and CDR2 YYEEEE. The V and J ends lost 1 base and 8 bases, in that order; junction bases with no gene match: 3. CDR3 sequence reads: CASSLRDREGYTF. The CDR3 nucleotides read TGTGCCAGCAGCTTGCGGGACAGGGAAGGCTACACCTTC.

J is TRBJ2-1 and V is TRBV11-2, with TRBD1 matching 11 bases. Germline CDR1 reads SGHAT; CDR2 reads FQNNGV. The length of the CDR3 is 18 residues. V shed 5 bases and J 7 bases; nucleotides not matched to a gene: 16. The DNA for the CDR3 is TGTGCCAGCAGCCTCCTCAAGGCCGAGGGACAGGGGGTTAATGAGCAGTTCTTC. Translation: CASSLLKAEGQGVNEQFF.

The rearrangement joins TRBV19 to TRBJ2-2, with TRBD2 matching 7 bases. The CDR3 length is 13 residues. The V gene's germline CDR1 is LNHDA and CDR2 SQIVND (reference sequence). Losses at the gene ends were 6 bases for V and 5 bases for J; bases not matched to a gene: 3. The CDR3 bases are TGTGCCAGTAGCAGGACTAGAACCGGGGAGCTGTTTTTT. The encoded protein is CASSRTRTGELFF.

The chain has TRBV15 and TRBJ2-3, with 8 bases that match TRBD2. This CDR3 region has 17 residues. The V segment lost 1 base and the J segment 6 bases; nucleotides outside the gene matches: 12. Germline V gives CDR1 LNHNV, CDR2 YYDKDF (reference sequence). The CDR3 spells CATSRVRVRGTRDTQYF. The DNA for the CDR3 is TGTGCCACCAGCAGAGTAAGGGTTAGGGGGACTAGGGATACGCAGTATTTT.

This clone was recorded only once. The chain links TRBV7-7 to TRBJ2-1, with 11 bases that match TRBD2. The CDR3 is 14 residues long. Germline V CDR1 and CDR2: SSHAT, FNYEAQ (reference sequence). Unmatched junction bases numbered 5, after V lost 5 bases and J lost 8 bases. The CDR3 coding sequence is TGTGCCAGCAGCGTTAGCGGGGGGGGCCATGAGCAGTTCTTC. Encoded protein: CASSVSGGGHEQFF.

V and J are TRBV27 and TRBJ1-5; possibly TRBD1 for D (5 bases). The CDR3 is made up of 13 amino acids. Trimming shortened V by 6 bases and J by 6 bases, and 12 bases separated the two germline ends. Looked up from germline, CDR1 is MNHEY and CDR2 is SMNVEV (reference sequence). Written as DNA, the CDR3 is TGTGCCAGCAGCCCGGAGGGGCCTCAGCCCCAGCATTTT. It is translated as CASSPEGPQPQHF.